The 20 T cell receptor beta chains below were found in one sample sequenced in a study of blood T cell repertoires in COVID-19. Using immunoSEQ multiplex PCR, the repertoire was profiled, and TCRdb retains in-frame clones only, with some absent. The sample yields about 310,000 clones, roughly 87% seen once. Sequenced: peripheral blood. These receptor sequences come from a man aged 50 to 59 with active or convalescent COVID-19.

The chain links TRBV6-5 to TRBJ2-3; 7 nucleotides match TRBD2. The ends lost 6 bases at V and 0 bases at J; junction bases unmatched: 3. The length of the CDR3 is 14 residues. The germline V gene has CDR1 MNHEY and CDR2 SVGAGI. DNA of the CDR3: TGTGCCAGCAGACGGGGGGAGAGCACAGATACGCAGTATTTT. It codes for CASRRGESTDTQYF.

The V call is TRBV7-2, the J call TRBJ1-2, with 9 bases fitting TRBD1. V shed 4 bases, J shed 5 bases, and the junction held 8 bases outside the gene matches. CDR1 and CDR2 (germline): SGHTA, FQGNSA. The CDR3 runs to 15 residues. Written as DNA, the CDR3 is TGTGCCAGCAGCTACGGGACAGGGCTATCATATGGCTACACCTTC. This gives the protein CASSYGTGLSYGYTF.

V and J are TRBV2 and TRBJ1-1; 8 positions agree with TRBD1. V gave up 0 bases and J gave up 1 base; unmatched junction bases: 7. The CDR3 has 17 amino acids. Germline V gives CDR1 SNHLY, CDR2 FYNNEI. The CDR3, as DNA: TGTGCCAGCAGTGAAGCGAGAACAGGGGGGGAGAACACTGAAGCTTTCTTT. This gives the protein CASSEARTGGENTEAFF. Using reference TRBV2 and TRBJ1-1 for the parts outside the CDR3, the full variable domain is EPEVTQTPSHQVTQMGQEVILRCVPISNHLYFYWYRQILGQKVEFLVSFYNNEISEKSEIFDDQFSVERPDGSNFTLKIRSTKLEDSAMYFCASSEARTGGENTEAFFGQGTRLTVV.

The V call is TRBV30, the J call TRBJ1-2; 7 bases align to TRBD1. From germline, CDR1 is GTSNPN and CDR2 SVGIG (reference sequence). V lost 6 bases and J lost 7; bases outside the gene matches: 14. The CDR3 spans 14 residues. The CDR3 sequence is CACTYDRSGGGYTF. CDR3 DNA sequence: TGTGCCTGCACTTATGACAGGTCAGGGGGTGGCTACACCTTC.

The CDR3: CSVQGQGTYNEQFF. The CDR3 region has the DNA TGCAGCGTACAGGGACAGGGGACCTACAATGAGCAGTTCTTC. This chain joins TRBV29-1 and TRBJ2-1; 10 positions match TRBD1. V was clipped by 6 bases and J by 2 bases; unmatched bases: 4. Germline V CDR1 and CDR2: SQVTM, ANQGSEA. CDR3 size: 14 residues.

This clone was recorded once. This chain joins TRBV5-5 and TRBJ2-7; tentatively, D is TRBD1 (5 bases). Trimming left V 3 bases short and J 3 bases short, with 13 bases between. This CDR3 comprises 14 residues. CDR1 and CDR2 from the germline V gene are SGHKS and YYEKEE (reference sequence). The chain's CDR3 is CASSSRTPHYEQYF. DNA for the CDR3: TGTGCCAGCAGCTCTAGGACACCCCACTACGAGCAGTACTTC.

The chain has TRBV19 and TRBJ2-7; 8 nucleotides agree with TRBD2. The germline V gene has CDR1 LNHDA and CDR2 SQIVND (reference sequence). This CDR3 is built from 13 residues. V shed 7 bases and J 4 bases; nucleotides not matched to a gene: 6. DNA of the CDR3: TGTGCCAGTACCCAACTAGCGGCTTACGAGCAGTACTTC. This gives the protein CASTQLAAYEQYF.

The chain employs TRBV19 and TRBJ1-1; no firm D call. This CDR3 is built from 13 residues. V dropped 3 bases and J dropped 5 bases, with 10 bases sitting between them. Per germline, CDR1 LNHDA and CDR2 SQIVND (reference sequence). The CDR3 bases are TGTGCCAGTAGTATTATGGCAGTAACTGAAGCTTTCTTT. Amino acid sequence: CASSIMAVTEAFF.

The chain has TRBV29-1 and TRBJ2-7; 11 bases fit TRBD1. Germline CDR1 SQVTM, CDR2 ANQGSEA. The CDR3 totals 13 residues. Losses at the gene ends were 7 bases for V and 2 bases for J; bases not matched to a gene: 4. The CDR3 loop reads CSAGQGAPYEQYF. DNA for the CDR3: TGCAGCGCCGGACAGGGGGCACCCTACGAGCAGTACTTC.

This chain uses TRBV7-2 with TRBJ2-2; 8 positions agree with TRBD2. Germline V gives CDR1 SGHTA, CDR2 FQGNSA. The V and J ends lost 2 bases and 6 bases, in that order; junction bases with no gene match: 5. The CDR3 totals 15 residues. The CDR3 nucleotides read TGTGCCAGCAGCTTAAGGACTAGCAGGGCCGGGGAGCTGTTTTTT. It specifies CASSLRTSRAGELFF.

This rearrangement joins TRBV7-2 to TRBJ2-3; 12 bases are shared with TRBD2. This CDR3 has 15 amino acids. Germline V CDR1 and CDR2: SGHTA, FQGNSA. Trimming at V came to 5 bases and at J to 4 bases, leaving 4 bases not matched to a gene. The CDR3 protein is CASSGTSGPSDTQYF. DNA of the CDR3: TGTGCCAGCAGCGGGACTAGCGGGCCTTCAGATACGCAGTATTTT.

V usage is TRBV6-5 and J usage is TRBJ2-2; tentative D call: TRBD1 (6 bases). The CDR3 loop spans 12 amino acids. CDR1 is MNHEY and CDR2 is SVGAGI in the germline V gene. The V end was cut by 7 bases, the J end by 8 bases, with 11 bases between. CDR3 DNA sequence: TGTGCCAGCAACACAGGGTTTGGGGAGCTGTTTTTT. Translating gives CASNTGFGELFF.

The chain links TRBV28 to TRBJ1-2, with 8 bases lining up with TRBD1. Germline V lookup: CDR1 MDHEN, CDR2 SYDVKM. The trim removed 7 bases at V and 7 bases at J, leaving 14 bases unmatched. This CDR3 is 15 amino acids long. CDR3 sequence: CASNQGQGAVGGYTF. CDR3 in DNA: TGTGCCAGCAACCAGGGCCAGGGGGCAGTGGGTGGCTACACCTTC.

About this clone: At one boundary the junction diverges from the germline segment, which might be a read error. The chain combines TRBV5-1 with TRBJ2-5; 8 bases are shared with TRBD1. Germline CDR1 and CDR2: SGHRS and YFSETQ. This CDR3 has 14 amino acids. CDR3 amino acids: CAGRQGLEAETQYF. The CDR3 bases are TGCGCCGGCAGACAGGGGCTGGAGGCGGAGACCCAGTACTTC.

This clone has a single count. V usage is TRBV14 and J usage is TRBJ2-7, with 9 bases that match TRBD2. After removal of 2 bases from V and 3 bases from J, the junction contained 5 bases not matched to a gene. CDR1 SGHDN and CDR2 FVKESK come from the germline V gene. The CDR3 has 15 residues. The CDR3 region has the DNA TGTGCCAGCAGCCAAACGCTAGCGGGATACTACGAGCAGTACTTC. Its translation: CASSQTLAGYYEQYF.

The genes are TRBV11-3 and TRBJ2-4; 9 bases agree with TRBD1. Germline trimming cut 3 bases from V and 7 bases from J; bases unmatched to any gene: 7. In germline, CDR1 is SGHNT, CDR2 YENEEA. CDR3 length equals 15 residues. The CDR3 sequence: CASSFGDREANIQYF. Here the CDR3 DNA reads TGTGCCAGCAGCTTCGGGGACAGGGAGGCGAACATTCAGTACTTC.

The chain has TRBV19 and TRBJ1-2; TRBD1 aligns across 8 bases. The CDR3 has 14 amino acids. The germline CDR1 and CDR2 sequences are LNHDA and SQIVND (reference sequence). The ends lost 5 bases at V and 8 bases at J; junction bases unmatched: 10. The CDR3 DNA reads TGTGCCAGTAGTTTCAGGGGGCGTATGTTGGGCTACACCTTC. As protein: CASSFRGRMLGYTF.

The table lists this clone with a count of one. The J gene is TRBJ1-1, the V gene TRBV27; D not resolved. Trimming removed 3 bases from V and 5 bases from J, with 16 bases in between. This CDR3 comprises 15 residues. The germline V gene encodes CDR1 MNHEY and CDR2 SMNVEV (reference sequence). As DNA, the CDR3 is TGTGCCAGCAGTTTTCTTGGGAGGGCGGATACTGAAGCTTTCTTT. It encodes CASSFLGRADTEAFF.

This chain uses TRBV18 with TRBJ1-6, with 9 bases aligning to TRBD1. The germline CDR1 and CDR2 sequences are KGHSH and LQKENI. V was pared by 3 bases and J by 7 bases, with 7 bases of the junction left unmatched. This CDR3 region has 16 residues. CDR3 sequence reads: CASSPIGQGWNSPLHF. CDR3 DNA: TGTGCCAGCTCACCTATTGGACAGGGGTGGAATTCACCCCTCCACTTT.

The CDR3 protein is CASSIAPGDNEKLFF. The CDR3 DNA follows: TGTGCCAGTAGTATAGCCCCAGGGGACAATGAAAAACTGTTTTTT. The J gene is TRBJ1-4, the V gene TRBV19; D possibly corresponds to TRBD1 (6 bases). Germline-derived CDR1 and CDR2 are LNHDA and SQIVND (reference sequence). This CDR3 is 15 amino acids long. Trimming stripped 1 base from V and 5 bases from J, with 11 bases between. The variable domain in full, with the rest retrieved from reference TRBV19 and TRBJ1-4, is DGGITQSPKYLFRKEGQNVTLSCEQNLNHDAMYWYRQDPGQGLRLIYYSQIVNDFQKGDIAEGYSVSREKKESFPLTVTSAQKNPTAFYLCASSIAPGDNEKLFFGSGTQLSVL.